This record covers a single T cell receptor (beta chain). The target of this receptor is not known. No much larger clone is present one base from it, and per-base qualities are unavailable. Libraries came from the immunoSEQ multiplex PCR assay. For the multiplex PCR, a mixture combining 60 forward primers for TCR Vbeta segments and 13 reverse primers for TCR Jbeta segments was used. A multiplex PCR assay on genomic DNA amplified the CDR3 region of rearranged TCR beta genes. On the Illumina HiSeq System, the amplified TCR beta libraries were sequenced as 87-base-pair reads. Per the source publication's procedure: In a later analysis, tens of millions of unique TCR beta chains were counted across the approximately 640 repertoires, and some 10 million of these chains were shared by at least two donors. Raw reads were error-corrected and collapsed into unique sequences by a nearest-neighbor algorithm in which closely related sequences were merged to remove PCR and sequencing errors. To assign V, D and J gene segments, CDR3 sequences were aligned to IMGT reference sequences. For a sequence to be retained, at least a six-nucleotide match to both a V gene segment and a J gene segment was required. A rearrangement was called productive if the CDR3 had no stop codons and remained in frame with V and J, and every other rearrangement was called non-productive. Following IMGT convention, CDR3 was defined as the stretch from the second conserved V-encoded cysteine up to the conserved J-encoded phenylalanine. In an earlier analysis of roughly 610 of the donors, sequences lacking an unambiguous match to a single V gene segment were excluded. An earlier analysis of about 590 of the donors classified V segments as functional when productive rearrangements were above 56.7% and as segregating when the standard deviation between donors was above 5%. To diagnose cytomegalovirus status from the catalog of TCR beta chain sequences, a statistical classification framework was built. A later analysis assigned V and J genes by comparing TCR nucleotide sequences with IMGT/GENE-DB human TR gene sequences. The TCRdist pipeline was used in a later analysis to assign CDR3 sequences and most-parsimonious VDJ recombination scenarios. In a later analysis, each TCR beta chain was defined by its CDR3 amino acid sequence together with its V-gene family, and reads lacking a unique V-gene family were excluded. As a way to deal with suspected cross-contamination and a sequencing artifact, a later analysis dropped 450 to 600 nucleotide sequences that were highly shared and had low generation probability. In a later analysis, a clonal expansion index for each public chain was calculated from normalized within-repertoire ranks of inferred template counts. In a later analysis, generation probabilities were computed with a VDJ recombination model fitted to out-of-frame rearrangements, and the resulting probabilities were checked against IGoR. Hypergeometric tests were used in a later analysis to score TCR-TCR, TCR-HLA and TCR-CMV co-occurrence, with a repertoire-size bias correction applied to the TCR pairs. False discovery rates were estimated in a later analysis by permuting HLA or CMV assignments 20 times. A later analysis grouped co-occurring TCRs with DBSCAN, adding TCRdist sequence similarity when clustering within HLA-allele-positive subsets. For co-occurrence clustering, repertoires with fewer than 30,000 or more than 120,000 public chains were excluded, along with 5 or 6 repertoires with anomalous nucleotide sharing. Imported from immuneACCESS, the table was reduced by TCRdb to in-frame sequences with V and J called. These copies leave out some clones; in studies compared against another copy, an unresolved V gene accounts for under half, and the cause of the remainder is not known. D and trimming come from the DNA, and the V and J calls and clone size come from that table. A total of roughly 68,000 clones appear in this sample, about 72% of them only once. The ten largest clonotypes hold about 20% of the sample.

Taken from the germline V gene (reference sequence), the CDR1 and CDR2 loops are SEHNR and FQNEAQ. The germline ends are 17 bases apart after V is trimmed by 4 bases and J by 2 bases. The CDR3, from cysteine to phenylalanine, totals 16 residues. Only CDR3 DNA remains: 48 bases, in frame from the first base. This specimen comes from a study of cytomegalovirus exposure and HLA in healthy donors (dated by TCRdb to about 2017). Regarding the research as a whole: According to an earlier analysis of a few hundred of the donors, about 179 million T cells yielded 120 million or so unique TCR beta sequences and approximately 280 Gb of sequence data. Roughly 300 gigabases of sequencing data and tens of millions of unique TCR sequences were included in an early release covering about 700 HLA-typed donors. Of the approximately 400 genotyped donors, approximately 83% fell in the genetic ancestry cluster associated with self-reported Caucasian donors. The study aimed to test whether signatures of past pathogen exposure could be identified by cataloging public T cell receptors. The T cell repertoires of about 700 subjects were profiled by immunosequencing and related to cytomegalovirus serostatus. A separate validation cohort of roughly 130 different subjects was used in addition to the 666-subject first cohort. The study combined high-throughput TCR immunosequencing, statistical association of individual TCRs with disease status, and machine learning to predict cytomegalovirus infection status. A later analysis re-analyzed previously published TCR beta repertoires from several hundred donors and added high-resolution HLA genotyping to study TCR occurrence patterns. Rather than using new phenotypic data, the later analysis identified candidate immune exposures from TCR beta sequences and from how often those sequences occurred across donors. An earlier analysis of about 620 of the donors applied high-throughput TCR beta sequencing to assess whether each TCR beta V gene segment acted as functional or pseudogenic. Donor age, sex, ethnicity and CMV serostatus were compiled alongside the repertoire data. In a later genetic analysis, genome-wide SNP genotypes for about three fifths of the roughly 670 donors were used, and that subset was treated as a discovery cohort. All discovery cohort repertoires had been generated using a single sequencing platform. HLA typing covered class I and class II loci at four-digit resolution. Typing coverage differed by locus: A, B, C, DRB1 and DQB1 were typed in roughly 629-640 donors, DQA1 in around 500, DPA1 in 600 to 610, and DPB1 in about 450. Roughly 5 DR-DQ haplotypes were handled as single units for association and clustering because linkage in the cohort was strong. Among 300 to 500 genotyped donors of the cohort, an average of roughly 230,000 unique TCR beta nucleotide sequences was sequenced per donor, of which 15% to 20% were non-productive. Study-wide findings and limitations: While some public TCRs were present in many individuals, most TCR sequences turned up only very rarely across donors. Linkage disequilibrium might explain the correlated functional status among segregating V segments, but an unknown experimental factor could not be excluded. Because the 87-base-pair reads could not distinguish some IMGT-functional V segments, including TRBV6-2 and TRBV6-3, those segments were excluded. In a later analysis, some 17,000 TCR beta sequences were associated with specific HLA alleles at a false discovery rate of 0.05. Because counts were too low, roughly 18 rarely observed V segments, including chromosome 9 orphons, were left out of the earlier analysis of over 550 of the donors. In an earlier analysis of some 540 of the donors, most TCR beta V segments appeared in productive rearrangements about 90% or about 30% of the time, broadly matching IMGT annotations. In a later analysis, TCR association rates were found to vary across HLA loci, with the most associated TCRs seen for DRB1 alleles and the fewest for HLA-C alleles. Strong co-occurrence of HLA alleles, especially DR and DQ, made assigning TCR associations to individual alleles difficult. In a later analysis, HLA-associated TCR beta chains showed more clonal expansion and lower generation probabilities than non-associated chains that were equally common. Presence/absence analyses assumed roughly uniform sequencing depth across donors, an assumption that may not hold. A further reported finding was that TCR beta sequences accurately predicted the HLA-A and HLA-B alleles for most subjects in the first cohort. Because HLA typing was unavailable for some donors at each locus, only the typed subset was used in association tests. It was suggested by the authors that the approach could potentially be generalized to other disease states and immunological phenotypes. A total of some 180 TCR beta chains were listed by the study as associated with cytomegalovirus. In both the original and validation cohorts, the classifier was reported to diagnose cytomegalovirus status with high specificity and sensitivity. The only immune exposure information available for the cohort was CMV serostatus. In this cohort, only TCR beta chains were sequenced, and detectable features were limited by the absence of alpha or paired-chain data. A cluster of highly shared sequence variants was judged likely to be a technical artifact of the sequencing pipeline. A later analysis found that most CMV-associated TCR beta chains appeared HLA-restricted, with HLA associations seemingly driven largely by CMV exposure. In vitro tests confirmed that a few of the cytomegalovirus-associated TCR beta chains recognize cytomegalovirus antigens. In a later analysis, several top co-occurrence clusters were reported to appear linked to parvovirus B19, influenza, CMV and Epstein-Barr virus. According to a later genetic analysis, donors in an Asian-associated ancestry cluster had fewer N-insertions in productive TCRs than the approximately 650-donor mean. An association between a missense DCLRE1C variant and V-gene and J-gene trimming of TCR beta chains was found in a later genetic analysis and replicated in an independent cohort.

The cohort consisted of 666 healthy bone marrow donors. At the time of sampling, every cohort member was nominally healthy, though immune exposures that went unrecorded were likely present. The donor tested CMV seropositive, placing the donor among the approximately 290 seropositive members of the cohort. A peripheral blood sample was collected from each donor, and TCR beta sequencing was performed on peripheral blood mononuclear cells. Genomic DNA was extracted from the blood cell samples with the Qiagen DNeasy Blood Extraction Kit. The receptor comes from a man aged 35-49 years in good health and CMV-seropositive. In this chain, TRBV7-9 is recombined with TRBJ1-2; TRBD1 is possibly the D segment (6 matching bases). The sequencing sample was made of PBMCs. The CDR3 is CASSWRPGHPNYGYTF. The DNA sequence is TGTGCCAGCAGCTGGAGACCGGGACATCCGAACTATGGCTACACCTTC.